Listed here are 17 T cell receptor beta chains from one sample, sequenced in a study of long-term antiretroviral therapy in people with HIV. At survey level, the immunoSEQ assay was run in its v3.0 version. Some clones are missing from TCRdb's copy, which holds only in-frame ones; the method was immunoSEQ multiplex PCR. This table has around 30,000 clones, 95% to 97% appearing once. The source material was unsorted PBMCs, sampled approximately 6.6 years after starting antiretroviral therapy. The receptors come from a man aged 30 to 45 with HIV.

The chain carries TRBV2 and TRBJ2-1; 7 positions match TRBD1. Losses at the gene ends were 7 bases for V and 0 bases for J; bases not matched to a gene: 6. Per the germline V gene, CDR1 is SNHLY and CDR2 is FYNNEI. This CDR3 is built from 15 residues. The CDR3 nucleotides read TGTGCCAGCAACGACAGGGCGAGCTCCTACAATGAGCAGTTCTTC. It encodes CASNDRASSYNEQFF.

V is TRBV19 and J is TRBJ2-1; 13 nucleotides match TRBD2. J was trimmed by 2 bases and V by 4 bases; bases with no gene match: 5. This CDR3 comprises 17 residues. Germline values: CDR1 LNHDA, CDR2 SQIVND (reference sequence). The CDR3 region has the DNA TGTGCCAGTAGTAGGAACGGACTAGCGGGGGCCTACAATGAGCAGTTCTTC. Amino acids: CASSRNGLAGAYNEQFF.

The V and J genes are TRBV19 and TRBJ1-2; D is uncertain. Trimming cost V 6 bases and J 8 bases, with 13 bases left between them. Germline V gene sequence: CDR1 LNHDA, CDR2 SQIVND (reference sequence). The CDR3 is made up of 12 amino acids. In DNA form, the CDR3 reads TGTGCCAGTAGATTTCGGGGAGGCGGCTACACCTTC. Its translation is CASRFRGGGYTF.

The chain has TRBV7-9 and TRBJ2-2; D perhaps matches TRBD1 (5 bases). CDR1 and CDR2 (germline): SEHNR, FQNEAQ (reference sequence). The CDR3 covers 16 residues. V shed 1 base and J shed 6 bases, with 15 bases lying between them. CDR3 in amino acids: CASSLGSPTQAGELFF. Here the CDR3 DNA reads TGTGCCAGCAGCTTAGGGTCCCCAACACAGGCCGGGGAGCTGTTTTTT.

The genes are TRBV7-2 and TRBJ2-3; 7 bases align to TRBD2. CDR1 SGHTA and CDR2 FQGNSA come from the germline V gene. The CDR3 has 15 residues. Trimming took 5 bases from V and 0 from J; bases not matched to a gene: 5. In DNA form, the CDR3 reads TGTGCCAGCAGCCCGGGACTACCTAGCACAGATACGCAGTATTTT. The encoded protein is CASSPGLPSTDTQYF.

The V call is TRBV19, the J call TRBJ2-2; D may correspond to TRBD1 or TRBD2 (6 bases each). Germline CDR1 LNHDA, CDR2 SQIVND (reference sequence). Trimming took 1 base from V and 1 from J, leaving 10 bases between them. The CDR3 runs to 16 residues. DNA for the CDR3: TGTGCCAGTAGTATAGGAGGAGGGGGGAACACCGGGGAGCTGTTTTTT. Translating gives CASSIGGGGNTGELFF.

The chain employs TRBV6-1 and TRBJ1-6; D not resolved. V lost 8 bases, J lost 6 bases, and 8 bases lay in between. In germline, CDR1 is MNHNS, CDR2 SASEGT. This CDR3 has 12 residues. CDR3 sequence (DNA): TGTGCCAGCGGTACGGCTAATTCACCCCTCCACTTT. Translation: CASGTANSPLHF.

The chain couples TRBV6-6 to TRBJ2-7; TRBD2 agrees at 9 bases. The CDR3 totals 13 residues. V was clipped by 0 bases and J by 13 bases; unmatched bases: 7. CDR1 and CDR2 from the germline V gene are MNHNY and SVGAGI (reference sequence). The CDR3 spells CASSYSLAGAPYF. CDR3 in DNA: TGTGCCAGCAGTTACTCACTAGCGGGCGCCCCTTACTTC.

CDR3 nucleotides: TGTGCCAGCAGCCCGACTAGTTTTGATACGCAGTATTTT. Encoded protein: CASSPTSFDTQYF. V is TRBV7-6 and J is TRBJ2-3; D might be TRBD2 (6 bases). In germline, CDR1 is SGHVS, CDR2 FNYEAQ. V was cut by 5 bases and J by 6 bases, with 12 bases left in between. The CDR3 loop spans 13 amino acids.

The chain employs TRBV10-3 and TRBJ1-3; D gene uncertain. Germline V gene lookup returns CDR1 ENHRY and CDR2 SYGVKD. The CDR3 length is 14 residues. The V end lost 4 bases, the J end lost 4 bases, and 11 bases lay between the germline ends. The CDR3 DNA reads TGTGCCATCAGTGGCTTGCGTTTCGGAAACACCATATATTTT. Translation gives CAISGLRFGNTIYF.

This chain uses TRBV6-5 with TRBJ1-3, with unresolved D. Trimming removed 2 bases at V and 0 bases at J, with 8 bases between. The CDR3 runs 15 residues. Germline CDR1 MNHEY, CDR2 SVGAGI. The CDR3 spells CASSYHSFSGNTIYF. CDR3 sequence (DNA): TGTGCCAGCAGTTACCACAGCTTCTCTGGAAACACCATATATTTT.

The genes are TRBV9 and TRBJ2-2, with D perhaps matching TRBD2 (6 bases). Germline values: CDR1 SGDLS, CDR2 YYNGEE. Between the trimmed V and J ends, which lost 4 bases and 4 bases, there was a span of 17 bases. This CDR3 comprises 16 residues. DNA of the CDR3: TGTGCCAGCAGCAGTAGGGCTAGCGTATTCACCGGGGAGCTGTTTTTT. This encodes CASSSRASVFTGELFF.

V gene TRBV7-9 combines with J gene TRBJ2-7, with D hard to call. This CDR3 is 12 amino acids long. CDR1 is SEHNR, CDR2 FQNEAQ, per germline (reference sequence). Trimming took 6 bases from V and 5 from J, leaving 11 bases between them. CDR3: CASRPLGNEQYF. The CDR3 DNA follows: TGTGCCAGCAGACCGCTTGGGAACGAGCAGTACTTC.

This chain links TRBV4-2 with TRBJ1-5; 9 nucleotides match TRBD1. The germline V gene encodes CDR1 LGHNA and CDR2 YNFKEQ. The CDR3 is 16 residues long. V trimming: 2 bases; J trimming: 6 bases; junction bases outside the gene matches: 8. This CDR3 reads CASSQHRDRAPQPQHF. In DNA, the CDR3 is TGTGCCAGCAGCCAACACCGGGACAGGGCCCCTCAGCCCCAGCATTTT.

This clone is a singleton in its sample. The chain employs TRBV5-1 and TRBJ1-1, with TRBD1 as a possible D gene (5 bases). Germline CDR1 SGHRS, CDR2 YFSETQ. V was clipped by 0 bases and J by 7 bases, with 10 bases between them. CDR3 length: 13 amino acids. As DNA, the CDR3 is TGCGCCAGCAGCTTGGAGTCGGGGGGTGAAGCTTTCTTT. Amino acid sequence: CASSLESGGEAFF.

This rearrangement joins TRBV29-1 to TRBJ2-7; a possible D gene is TRBD2 (6 bases). The CDR3 has 14 residues. The V and J ends lost 1 base and 6 bases respectively, with 16 bases between them. Looked up from germline, CDR1 is SQVTM and CDR2 is ANQGSEA. The DNA of the CDR3 is TGCAGCGTTGAAGGGAGGGGTGCAGGATCCGAGCAGTACTTC. Protein: CSVEGRGAGSEQYF.

The CDR3 reads CATSRGTGWGGYTF. DNA of the CDR3: TGTGCCACCAGCAGGGGTACAGGGTGGGGTGGCTACACCTTC. This chain joins TRBV15 and TRBJ1-2; TRBD1 might be the D (6 bases). The germline V gene encodes CDR1 LNHNV and CDR2 YYDKDF (reference sequence). The CDR3 totals 14 residues. Trimming removed 3 bases at V and 7 bases at J, with 15 bases between.